In this sample, the clone carrying this T cell receptor beta chain turned up many times. The data originate from a study of blood T cell repertoires in COVID-19. Study at large: Researchers got acute and convalescent COVID-19 samples from the United States, Italy and Spain.

As processed by the authors: Amplification of reference gene primers was used by the study to estimate nucleated cell counts. Generated by immunoSEQ multiplex PCR, the TCRdb table keeps only in-frame clones and is missing some. V, J and clone size reflect that table, while D and trimming were determined from the DNA. The sample shows some 200,000 clones, about 86% of them seen only once. CDR1 is MGHRA and CDR2 is YSYEKL in the germline V gene. The CDR3 is 15 residues long. Trimming took off 2 bases at V and 3 bases at J, with 13 bases between the two ends. The gene calls are TRBV4-1 and TRBJ1-1; possible D gene TRBD1, 5 bases. The source of this sequence is a woman aged 18-35 years who had recovered from COVID-19. The sample comprised peripheral blood. CDR3 DNA: TGCGCCAGCAGCCAAAAGCGGGGGAAGGACACTGAAGCTTTCTTT. This encodes CASSQKRGKDTEAFF.